This T cell receptor (beta chain) was identified in a study of T cells after yellow fever vaccination. Study-level points and caveats: The secondary response showed a weaker magnitude and a faster peak, day 5 versus 15.

Generation of TCR cDNA used 5'RACE template switching (which added a universal primer site and UMIs). MiXCR, run by TCRdb on the 5' RACE reads, gives a single entry per CDR3 protein. The sample carries tens of thousands of distinct CDR3 sequences, almost 8% recorded once. The length of the CDR3 is 13 residues. The V gene's germline CDR1 is LGHNA and CDR2 YSLEER. Trimming removed 4 bases from V and 3 bases from J, with 7 bases in between. With regard to this clonotype: The antigen remains unidentified.

The receptor comes from a man aged 25-45 years who received the YFV17D yellow fever vaccine. V and J are TRBV4-3 and TRBJ2-1; D unclear. Source: CD8+ T cells sorted from PBMCs, taken on the day of the yellow fever booster vaccination. For the CDR3, the DNA is TGCGCCAGCAGCCTTGTTGTCTACAATGAGCAGTTCTTC. Its translation: CASSLVVYNEQFF.